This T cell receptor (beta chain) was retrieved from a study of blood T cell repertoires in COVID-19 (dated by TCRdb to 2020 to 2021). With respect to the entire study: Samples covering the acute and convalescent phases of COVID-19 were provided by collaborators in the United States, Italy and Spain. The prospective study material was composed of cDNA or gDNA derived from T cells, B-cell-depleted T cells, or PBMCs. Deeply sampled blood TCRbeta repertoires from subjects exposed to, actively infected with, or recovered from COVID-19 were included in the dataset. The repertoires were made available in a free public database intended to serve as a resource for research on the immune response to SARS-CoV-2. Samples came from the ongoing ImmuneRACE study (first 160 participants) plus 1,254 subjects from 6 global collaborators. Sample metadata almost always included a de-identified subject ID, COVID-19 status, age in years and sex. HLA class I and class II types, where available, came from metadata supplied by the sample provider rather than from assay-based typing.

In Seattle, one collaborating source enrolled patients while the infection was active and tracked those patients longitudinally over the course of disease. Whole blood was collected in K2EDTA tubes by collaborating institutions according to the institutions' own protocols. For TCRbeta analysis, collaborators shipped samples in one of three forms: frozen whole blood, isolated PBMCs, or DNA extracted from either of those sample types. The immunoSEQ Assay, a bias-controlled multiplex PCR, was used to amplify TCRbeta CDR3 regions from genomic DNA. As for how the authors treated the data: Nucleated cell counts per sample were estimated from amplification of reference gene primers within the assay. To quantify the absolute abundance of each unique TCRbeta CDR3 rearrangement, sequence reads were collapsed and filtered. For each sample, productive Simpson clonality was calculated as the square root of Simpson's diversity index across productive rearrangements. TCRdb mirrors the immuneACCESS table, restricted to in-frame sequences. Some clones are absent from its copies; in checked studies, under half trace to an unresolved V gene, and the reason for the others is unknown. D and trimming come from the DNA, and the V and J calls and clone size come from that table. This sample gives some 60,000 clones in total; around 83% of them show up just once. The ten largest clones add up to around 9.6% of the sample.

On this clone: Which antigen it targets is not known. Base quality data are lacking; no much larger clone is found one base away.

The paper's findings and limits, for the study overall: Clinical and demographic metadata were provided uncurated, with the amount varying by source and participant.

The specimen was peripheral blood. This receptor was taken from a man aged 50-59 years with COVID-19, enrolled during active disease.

The DNA reads TGTGCCTCCGAGGCGGGCGGGGCAGTAGGAGATACGCAGTATTTT. It translates to CASEAGGAVGDTQYF. The sequence is built from TRBV30 and TRBJ2-3; a tentative D call is TRBD2 (6 bases match). CDR3 length: 15 amino acids, cysteine to phenylalanine. Just CDR3 DNA is preserved here, 45 bases in frame from base 1. The germline V gene (reference sequence) specifies GTSNPN as CDR1 and SVGIG as CDR2. Deletion took 7 bases off V and 5 bases off J, with a span of 22 bases between the germline ends.